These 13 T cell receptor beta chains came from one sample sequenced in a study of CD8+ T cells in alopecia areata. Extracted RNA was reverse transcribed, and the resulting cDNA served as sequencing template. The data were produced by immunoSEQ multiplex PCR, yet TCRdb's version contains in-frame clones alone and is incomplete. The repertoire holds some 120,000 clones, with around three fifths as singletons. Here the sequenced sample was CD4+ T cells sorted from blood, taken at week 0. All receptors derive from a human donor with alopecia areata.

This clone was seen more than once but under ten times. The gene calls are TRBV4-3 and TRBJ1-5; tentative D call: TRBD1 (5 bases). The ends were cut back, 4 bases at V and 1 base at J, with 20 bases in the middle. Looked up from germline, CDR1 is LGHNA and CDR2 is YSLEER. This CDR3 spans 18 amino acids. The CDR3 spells CASSPQRVGQASNQPQHF. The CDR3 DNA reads TGCGCCAGCAGCCCCCAAAGAGTGGGGCAGGCGAGCAATCAGCCCCAGCATTTT.

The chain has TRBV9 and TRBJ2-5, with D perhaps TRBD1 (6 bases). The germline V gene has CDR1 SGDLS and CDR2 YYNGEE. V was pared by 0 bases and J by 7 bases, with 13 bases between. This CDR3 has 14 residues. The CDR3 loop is CASSVGGQSLTQYF. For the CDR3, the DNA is TGTGCCAGCAGCGTAGGGGGGCAGTCCCTGACCCAGTACTTC.

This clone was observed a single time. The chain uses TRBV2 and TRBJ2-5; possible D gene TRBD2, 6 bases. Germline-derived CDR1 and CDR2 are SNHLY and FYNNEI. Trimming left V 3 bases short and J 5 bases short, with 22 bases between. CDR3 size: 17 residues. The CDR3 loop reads CASSDSVAVQYVETQYF. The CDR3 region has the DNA TGTGCCAGCAGTGATAGTGTAGCGGTACAATATGTGGAGACCCAGTACTTC. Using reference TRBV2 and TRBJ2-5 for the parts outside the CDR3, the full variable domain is EPEVTQTPSHQVTQMGQEVILRCVPISNHLYFYWYRQILGQKVEFLVSFYNNEISEKSEIFDDQFSVERPDGSNFTLKIRSTKLEDSAMYFCASSDSVAVQYVETQYFGPGTRLLVL.

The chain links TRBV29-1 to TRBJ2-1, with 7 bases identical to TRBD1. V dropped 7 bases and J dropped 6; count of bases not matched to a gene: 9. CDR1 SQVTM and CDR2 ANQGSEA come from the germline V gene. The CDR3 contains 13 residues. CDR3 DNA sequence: TGCAGCGCCCGACAGGGTCCGGGCAATGAGCAGTTCTTC. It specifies CSARQGPGNEQFF.

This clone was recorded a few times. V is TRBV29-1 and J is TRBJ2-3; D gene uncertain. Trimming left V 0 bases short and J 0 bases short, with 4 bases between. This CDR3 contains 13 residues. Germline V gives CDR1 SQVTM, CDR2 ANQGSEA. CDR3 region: CSVEEASTDTQYF. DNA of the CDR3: TGCAGCGTTGAAGAGGCTAGCACAGATACGCAGTATTTT.

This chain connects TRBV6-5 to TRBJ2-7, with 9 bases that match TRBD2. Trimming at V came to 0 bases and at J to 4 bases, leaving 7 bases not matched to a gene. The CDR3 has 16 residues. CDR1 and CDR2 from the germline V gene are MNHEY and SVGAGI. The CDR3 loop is CASSYSASSGIYEQYF. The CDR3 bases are TGTGCCAGCAGTTACTCCGCGTCTAGCGGGATTTACGAGCAGTACTTC.

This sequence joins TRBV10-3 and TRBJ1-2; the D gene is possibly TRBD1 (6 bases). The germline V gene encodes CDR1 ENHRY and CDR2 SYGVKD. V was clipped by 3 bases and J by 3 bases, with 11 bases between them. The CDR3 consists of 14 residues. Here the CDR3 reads CAISDRGQHYGYTF. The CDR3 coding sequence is TGTGCCATCAGTGACCGAGGACAGCACTATGGCTACACCTTC.

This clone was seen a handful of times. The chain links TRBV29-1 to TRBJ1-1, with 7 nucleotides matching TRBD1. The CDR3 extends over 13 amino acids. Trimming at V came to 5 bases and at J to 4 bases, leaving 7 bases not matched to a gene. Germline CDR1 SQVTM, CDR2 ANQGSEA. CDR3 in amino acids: CSVQTGIRTEAFF. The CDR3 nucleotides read TGCAGCGTTCAGACAGGGATACGCACTGAAGCTTTCTTT.

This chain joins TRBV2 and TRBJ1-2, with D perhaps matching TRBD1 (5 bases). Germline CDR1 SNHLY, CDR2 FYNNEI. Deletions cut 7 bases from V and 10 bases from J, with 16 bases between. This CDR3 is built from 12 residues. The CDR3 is CASTGTYAAYTF. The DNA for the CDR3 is TGTGCCAGCACCGGGACTTACGCTGCCTACACCTTC.

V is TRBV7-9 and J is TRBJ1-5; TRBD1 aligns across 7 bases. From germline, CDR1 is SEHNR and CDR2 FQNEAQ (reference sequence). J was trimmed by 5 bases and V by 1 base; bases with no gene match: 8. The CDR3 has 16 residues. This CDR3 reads CASSLGNRGGDQPQHF. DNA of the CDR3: TGTGCCAGCAGCTTAGGTAACAGGGGAGGGGATCAGCCCCAGCATTTT.

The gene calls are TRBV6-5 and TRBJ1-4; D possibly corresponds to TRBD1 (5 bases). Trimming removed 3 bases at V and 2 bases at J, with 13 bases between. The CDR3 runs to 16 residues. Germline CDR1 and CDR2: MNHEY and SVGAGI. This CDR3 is CASSYSGALTNEKLFF. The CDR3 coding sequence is TGTGCCAGCAGTTATTCCGGGGCTCTTACTAATGAAAAACTGTTTTTT.

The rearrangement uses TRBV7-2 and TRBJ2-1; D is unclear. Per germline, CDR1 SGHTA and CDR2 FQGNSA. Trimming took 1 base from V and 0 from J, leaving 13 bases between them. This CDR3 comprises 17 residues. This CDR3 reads CASSLVQAPGSYNEQFF. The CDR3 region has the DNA TGTGCCAGCAGCTTAGTCCAGGCTCCGGGCTCCTACAATGAGCAGTTCTTC.

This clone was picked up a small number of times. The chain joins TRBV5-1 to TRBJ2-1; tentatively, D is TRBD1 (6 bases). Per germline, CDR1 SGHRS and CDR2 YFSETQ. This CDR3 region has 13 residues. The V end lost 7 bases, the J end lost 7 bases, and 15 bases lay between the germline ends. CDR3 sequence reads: CASGFQDRNEQFF. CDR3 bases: TGCGCCAGCGGATTTCAAGACAGGAATGAGCAGTTCTTC.